This passage covers 5 T cell receptor beta chains from one sample sequenced in a study of beta chain features in type 1 diabetes. The whole isolated RNA underwent reverse transcription, so sequencing captured expressed TCRB transcripts. This table comes from immunoSEQ multiplex PCR, and its TCRdb copy is limited to in-frame clones, with some not included. Of approximately 150,000 clones listed, about 9.4% are singletons. Material: naive CD4+ T cells from blood. These receptors all stem from a man aged 18-30 years in good health.

There are a few counts of this clone. This chain joins TRBV30 and TRBJ1-6, with D tentatively TRBD1 (5 bases). Trimming shortened V by 2 bases and J by 13 bases, and 21 bases separated the two germline ends. CDR1 and CDR2 (germline): GTSNPN, SVGIG (reference sequence). The CDR3 contains 15 residues. The CDR3 DNA is TGTGCCTGGAGTCCGCCCCCCCCGCTTAGGGGCCCCCTCCACTTT. Protein sequence: CAWSPPPPLRGPLHF.

V gene TRBV14 combines with J gene TRBJ2-1; 11 bases align to TRBD2. In germline, CDR1 is SGHDN, CDR2 FVKESK. V gave up 1 base and J gave up 9 bases; unmatched junction bases: 8. This CDR3 is built from 16 residues. CDR3 in DNA: TGTGCCAGCAGCCAAGCTGGTAGCGGGGGGGCGAGTGAGCAGTTCTTC. Encoded protein: CASSQAGSGGASEQFF.

This clone has a count of ten or more. The chain employs TRBV7-2 and TRBJ2-7; 13 nucleotides match TRBD2. This CDR3 contains 14 residues. Germline CDR1 and CDR2: SGHTA and FQGNSA. With 5 bases clipped from V and 2 bases from J, the junction kept 0 bases outside the gene matches. DNA for the CDR3: TGTGCCAGCAGCACTAGCGGGGGGGCCTACGAGCAGTACTTC. Its translation is CASSTSGGAYEQYF.

This clone was counted a few times. The V gene is TRBV7-9, the J gene TRBJ1-5, with 7 bases identical to TRBD1. This CDR3 comprises 15 residues. Unmatched junction bases numbered 4, after V lost 1 base and J lost 4 bases. The germline V gene encodes CDR1 SEHNR and CDR2 FQNEAQ (reference sequence). The CDR3: CASSLGGQINQPQHF. CDR3 DNA: TGTGCCAGCAGCTTAGGGGGACAGATAAATCAGCCCCAGCATTTT. The variable domain in full, completed from reference TRBV7-9 and TRBJ1-5, reads DTGVSQNPRHKITKRGQNVTFRCDPISEHNRLYWYRQTLGQGPEFLTYFQNEAQLEKSRLLSDRFSAERPKGSFSTLEIQRTEQGDSAMYLCASSLGGQINQPQHFGDGTRLSIL.

The chain has TRBV11-3 and TRBJ2-4, with 8 bases lining up with TRBD1. The CDR3 is 12 amino acids. V shed 4 bases and J 11 bases; nucleotides not matched to a gene: 4. CDR1 is SGHNT and CDR2 is YENEEA in the germline V gene. Here the CDR3 reads CASSSDRVVQYF. DNA for the CDR3: TGTGCCAGCAGCTCGGACAGGGTGGTTCAGTACTTC.